This passage covers 13 T cell receptor beta chains from one sample sequenced in a study of T-cell reconstitution after alpha-beta-depleted transplantation in children. This sample's TCRbeta library carried unique molecular identifier barcodes. One entry per CDR3 protein results from TCRdb running MiXCR on the PCR reads. The sample has approximately 300,000 distinct CDR3 sequences; over 9.5% are singletons. Here the sequenced sample was PBMCs, taken before TCRalphabeta/CD19-depleted stem cell transplant. The origin of the receptors is a boy in the first two years of life with acute myeloid leukemia, due to receive a stem cell transplant.

J is TRBJ2-1 and V is TRBV12-3 or TRBV12-4; unclear D gene. There are 11 residues in the CDR3. V shed 1 base and J shed 13 bases, with 8 bases lying between them. The CDR3 coding sequence is TGTGCCAGCAGTTTAGGGGTCAGCCAGTTCTTC. The encoded protein is CASSLGVSQFF.

This chain connects TRBV10-3 to TRBJ2-5; 11 bases line up with TRBD2. The CDR3 has 15 amino acids. The ends lost 1 base at V and 10 bases at J; junction bases unmatched: 8. CDR1 ENHRY and CDR2 SYGVKD come from the germline V gene. CDR3 region: CAISEFGLAGGSQYF. Here the CDR3 DNA reads TGTGCCATCAGTGAGTTTGGGCTAGCGGGAGGAAGCCAGTACTTC.

A few counts support this clonotype. The J gene is TRBJ2-1, the V gene TRBV6-2 or TRBV6-3; TRBD2 matches at 7 bases. Losses at the gene ends were 2 bases for V and 0 bases for J; bases not matched to a gene: 10. CDR3 length equals 18 residues. Looked up from germline, CDR1 is MNHEY and CDR2 is SVGEGT. CDR3 in amino acids: CASSYRTGGLRSYNEQFF. For the CDR3, the DNA is TGTGCCAGCAGTTACCGAACGGGAGGCCTTCGCTCCTACAATGAGCAGTTCTTC.

In this sample, this clonotype turned up a few times. The chain links TRBV7-2 to TRBJ2-2, with 10 bases identical to TRBD1. The germline gives CDR1 SGHTA, CDR2 FQGNSA. The V gene end was trimmed by 1 base and the J gene end by 11 bases; junction bases not matched to a gene: 10. There are 16 residues in the CDR3. CDR3 DNA: TGTGCCAGCAGCTTAGATTTGGGACAGGGGATAGTTGAGCTGTTTTTT. The encoded protein is CASSLDLGQGIVELFF.

This clonotype was picked up many times. V gene TRBV6-4 combines with J gene TRBJ2-2, with D perhaps TRBD2 (5 bases). Germline V gene lookup returns CDR1 MRHNA and CDR2 SNTAGT. The CDR3 is made up of 12 amino acids. Trimming cost V 4 bases and J 7 bases, with 7 bases left between them. The CDR3 loop reads CASSAGNGELFF. CDR3 coding DNA: TGTGCCAGCAGTGCCGGGAACGGGGAGCTGTTTTTT.

This clonotype was recorded many times. This chain connects TRBV7-8 to TRBJ1-4; no clear D. The ends were cut back, 5 bases at V and 8 bases at J, with 12 bases in the middle. This CDR3 comprises 13 residues. The germline V gene encodes CDR1 SGHVS and CDR2 FQNEAQ. The CDR3: CASSMPQGEKLFF. The CDR3 DNA is TGTGCCAGCAGCATGCCTCAAGGGGAAAAACTGTTTTTT.

This clonotype was seen at least ten times. CDR3 nucleotides: TGTGCCAGCGCACCCGGGTTCCGGGTAGTTTTAGGGGGCTACACCTTC. Protein: CASAPGFRVVLGGYTF. The V gene is TRBV28, the J gene TRBJ1-2; D is ambiguous. The germline V and J ends were trimmed by 8 bases and 8 bases, with 27 bases remaining between them. The germline V gene has CDR1 MDHEN and CDR2 SYDVKM. CDR3 length: 16 amino acids.

This clonotype was observed many times. V and J are TRBV24-1 and TRBJ2-1; D is perhaps TRBD2 (6 bases). The germline CDR1 and CDR2 sequences are KGHDR and SFDVKD. CDR3 length: 13 residues. Between the trimmed V and J ends, which lost 1 base and 11 bases, there was a span of 11 bases. The CDR3 bases are TGTGCCACCAGTGATTTAGTGGGGGGTAAGCAGTTCTTC. This sequence encodes CATSDLVGGKQFF.

This clonotype was recorded at least ten times. The gene calls are TRBV28 and TRBJ1-4, with D possibly being TRBD1 (6 bases). Germline V gives CDR1 MDHEN, CDR2 SYDVKM. The CDR3 sequence is 15 residues long. V shed 3 bases and J shed 6 bases, with 14 bases lying between them. CDR3 nucleotides: TGTGCCAGCAGTTTGCTACAGGGATTGGATGAAAAACTGTTTTTT. As protein: CASSLLQGLDEKLFF.

This clonotype was counted many times. J is TRBJ2-3 and V is TRBV5-1, with D unclear. The CDR3 sequence is 13 residues long. Germline CDR1 and CDR2: SGHRS and YFSETQ. Deletions cut 4 bases from V and 2 bases from J, with 8 bases between. The CDR3 sequence: CASSQTPTDTQYF. The CDR3 DNA follows: TGCGCCAGCAGCCAGACCCCCACAGATACGCAGTATTTT.

As DNA, the CDR3 is TGTGCCAGCAGTTACTCTACCCTGACAGGGGGCTATGGCTACACCTTC. The encoded protein is CASSYSTLTGGYGYTF. The V call is TRBV6-5, the J call TRBJ1-2; TRBD1 matches at 9 bases. V lost 0 bases, J lost 4 bases, and 6 bases stayed unmatched. The CDR3 sequence is 16 residues long. The V gene's germline CDR1 is MNHEY and CDR2 SVGAGI.

This clonotype was seen many times. V and J are TRBV5-8 and TRBJ1-4, with a possible D match to TRBD1 (5 bases). V was shortened by 2 bases and J by 3 bases, with 11 bases between the two germline ends. This CDR3 spans 15 amino acids. Germline lookup yields CDR1 SGHTS and CDR2 YDEGEE. CDR3 DNA: TGTGCCAGCAGCTTCGCAGGGACGGCTAATGAAAAACTGTTTTTT. Translation: CASSFAGTANEKLFF.

This clonotype was counted many times. The chain uses TRBV5-1 and TRBJ1-1; 9 bases are a match to TRBD1. CDR3 size: 14 residues. Unmatched junction bases numbered 11, after V lost 10 bases and J lost 4 bases. The germline V gene encodes CDR1 SGHRS and CDR2 YFSETQ. The CDR3 DNA is TGCGCCTCGTCGGACAGGGGAGGGAGCACTGAAGCTTTCTTT. Translation gives CASSDRGGSTEAFF.